This T cell receptor (beta chain) was captured by sequencing in a study of control samples from healthy donors and cancer patients. This clone was counted a few times. The protocol was immunoSEQ multiplex PCR, while the TCRdb copy is restricted to in-frame clones and leaves out a portion. The sample lists 100,000 to 150,000 clones; around 93% were seen once. The CDR3 runs to 14 residues. CDR1 and CDR2 from the germline V gene are SGHAT and FQNNGV. With 1 base clipped from V and 1 base from J, the junction kept 1 base outside the gene matches. The sequence came from a man aged 18 to 29 in good health. This chain connects TRBV11-2 to TRBJ2-7, with 7 bases identical to TRBD1. The sequencing sample was made of blood. The CDR3 loop reads CASSLGTGSYEQYF. Written as DNA, the CDR3 is TGTGCCAGCAGCTTAGGGACAGGATCCTACGAGCAGTACTTC.